These 16 T cell receptor beta chains share one sample of origin, sequenced in a study of response to subunit inactivated influenza vaccine. TCRdb recomputed calls from the RT-PCR reads with MiXCR, one row per CDR3 protein. The profile shows roughly 570,000 distinct CDR3 sequences, 14% of them singletons. Sequenced material: PBMCs from blood, taken roughly 12 days after vaccination. These receptors were taken from a man aged 50 to 59 who received an inactivated influenza vaccine.

The gene calls are TRBV7-2 and TRBJ1-2; TRBD1 matches at 8 bases. Germline V gives CDR1 SGHTA, CDR2 FQGNSA. V lost 6 bases to trimming and J lost 14 bases; unmatched junction nucleotides: 8. The CDR3 is 11 amino acids. CDR3: CASSPDRVGTF. Here the CDR3 DNA reads TGTGCCAGCAGTCCGGACAGGGTTGGAACCTTC.

The chain joins TRBV18 to TRBJ2-2; 7 bases are a match to TRBD1. The CDR3 is 16 amino acids. Unmatched junction bases numbered 5, after V lost 0 bases and J lost 4 bases. The germline V gene encodes CDR1 KGHSH and CDR2 LQKENI. In DNA form, the CDR3 reads TGTGCCAGCTCACCACCGTCGGGACAGATCACCGGGGAGCTGTTTTTT. Amino acid sequence: CASSPPSGQITGELFF. Full variable domain (outside the CDR3, taken from reference TRBV18 and TRBJ2-2): NAGVMQNPRHLVRRRGQEARLRCSPMKGHSHVYWYRQLPEEGLKFMVYLQKENIIDESGMPKERFSAEFPKEGPSILRIQQVVRGDSAAYFCASSPPSGQITGELFFGEGSRLTVL.

This clonotype was seen ten or more times. The chain carries TRBV13 and TRBJ2-7; 11 nucleotides line up with TRBD2. This CDR3 contains 15 residues. Trimming at V came to 5 bases and at J to 1 base, leaving 4 bases not matched to a gene. From germline, CDR1 is PRHDT and CDR2 FYEKMQ (reference sequence). DNA for the CDR3: TGTGCCAGCAGCACCCGACTAGCGGGGTCCTACGAGCAGTACTTC. This encodes CASSTRLAGSYEQYF.

This clonotype came up a few times. The rearrangement links TRBV7-2 to TRBJ1-2; a possible D gene is TRBD1 (6 bases). Looked up from germline, CDR1 is SGHTA and CDR2 is FQGNSA. Trimming took off 1 base at V and 6 bases at J, with 6 bases between the two ends. The CDR3 is made up of 12 amino acids. CDR3 sequence reads: CASSLGGHGYTF. The CDR3 bases are TGTGCCAGCAGCTTAGGGGGGCATGGCTACACCTTC.

The sample holds a few counts of this clonotype. The rearrangement joins TRBV5-5 to TRBJ2-1, with D perhaps matching TRBD1 or TRBD2 (5 bases each). The CDR3 is 12 amino acids. The V gene's germline CDR1 is SGHKS and CDR2 YYEKEE (reference sequence). The V end lost 2 bases, the J end lost 15 bases, and 15 bases lay between the germline ends. The CDR3 protein is CASSFPETGGFF. The DNA for the CDR3 is TGTGCCAGCAGCTTTCCCGAAACAGGAGGGTTCTTC.

This clonotype was observed a few times. CDR3 in DNA: TGTGCCAGCAGCCAAGAATGGACAGGGAACTACGAGCAGTACTTC. Translated: CASSQEWTGNYEQYF. The V and J genes are TRBV3-1 and TRBJ2-7, with TRBD1 matching over 8 bases. This CDR3 is 15 amino acids long. Trimming at V came to 0 bases and at J to 3 bases, leaving 4 bases not matched to a gene. Germline V gives CDR1 LGHDT, CDR2 YNNKEL (reference sequence).

The V call is TRBV5-1, the J call TRBJ2-7, with 8 bases lining up with TRBD1. Germline-derived CDR1 and CDR2 are SGHRS and YFSETQ. The CDR3 has 15 residues. The V and J ends lost 0 bases and 3 bases, in that order; junction bases with no gene match: 5. Here the CDR3 reads CASSLDRGDFYEQYF. CDR3 sequence (DNA): TGCGCCAGCAGCTTGGACAGGGGGGATTTCTACGAGCAGTACTTC.

This sequence joins TRBV20-1 and TRBJ1-3; D is uncertain. The CDR3 covers 15 residues. Trimming removed 7 bases at V and 1 base at J, with 17 bases between. The germline gives CDR1 DFQATT, CDR2 SNEGSKA (reference sequence). The CDR3 here is CSGEGPALSGNTIYF. The CDR3 coding sequence is TGCAGTGGGGAAGGACCGGCCCTATCTGGAAACACCATATATTTT.

This clonotype was observed a handful of times. J is TRBJ2-3 and V is TRBV7-9; D remains ambiguous. The CDR3 has 15 amino acids. CDR1 and CDR2 from the germline V gene are SEHNR and FQNEAQ (reference sequence). V lost 3 bases, J lost 0 bases, and 10 bases lay in between. The CDR3, as DNA: TGTGCCAGCAGCTTGTCCGGGTATAGCACAGATACGCAGTATTTT. Its translation is CASSLSGYSTDTQYF.

The chain carries TRBV18 and TRBJ2-7, with a possible D match to TRBD2 (6 bases). The CDR3 has 15 residues. Trimming stripped 5 bases from V and 0 bases from J, with 14 bases between. The germline gives CDR1 KGHSH, CDR2 LQKENI. This CDR3 is CASSGGRTGSYEQYF. The CDR3 DNA reads TGTGCCAGCTCAGGAGGGAGGACGGGCTCCTACGAGCAGTACTTC.

The chain couples TRBV4-3 to TRBJ1-2; 7 nucleotides line up with TRBD1. CDR3 length equals 15 residues. Germline values: CDR1 LGHNA, CDR2 YSLEER. The V segment lost 4 bases and the J segment 4 bases; nucleotides outside the gene matches: 9. The CDR3 sequence is CASSPYSGQFYGYTF. DNA for the CDR3: TGCGCCAGCAGCCCCTACTCGGGACAGTTCTATGGCTACACCTTC.

The chain combines TRBV7-9 with TRBJ2-1; 9 nucleotides match TRBD2. CDR1 is SEHNR, CDR2 FQNEAQ, per germline (reference sequence). The CDR3 spans 15 residues. The junction had 9 bases not matched to a gene; V was cut back by 3 bases and J by 9 bases. CDR3 in amino acids: CASSFRGLAHPEQFF. DNA of the CDR3: TGTGCCAGCAGCTTTCGGGGACTAGCTCACCCTGAGCAGTTCTTC.

At least ten counts were recorded for this clonotype. The chain couples TRBV20-1 to TRBJ1-1; 9 positions match TRBD1. The CDR3 runs to 15 residues. With V trimmed by 3 bases and J by 4 bases, 9 bases remained unmatched. In germline, CDR1 is DFQATT, CDR2 SNEGSKA (reference sequence). CDR3 region: CSASRDRVFGTEAFF. CDR3 sequence (DNA): TGCAGTGCTAGCCGGGACAGGGTTTTTGGCACTGAAGCTTTCTTT.

A few counts support this clonotype. V usage is TRBV4-1 and J usage is TRBJ2-5; perhaps TRBD2 as D (5 bases). Between the trimmed V and J ends, which lost 2 bases and 0 bases, there was a span of 10 bases. CDR3 length: 15 residues. Germline assignment: CDR1 MGHRA and CDR2 YSYEKL. CDR3 in DNA: TGCGCCAGCAGCCAAACCGGACTCTACCAAGAGACCCAGTACTTC. Translated, it gives CASSQTGLYQETQYF.

The chain carries TRBV7-6 and TRBJ2-1, with D possibly TRBD2 on 5 matching bases. The CDR3 loop spans 15 amino acids. Trimming left V 5 bases short and J 3 bases short, with 14 bases between. Germline values: CDR1 SGHVS, CDR2 FNYEAQ. The CDR3 sequence is CASSEAEGFYNEQFF. The CDR3 DNA is TGTGCCAGCAGCGAAGCAGAGGGCTTCTACAATGAGCAGTTCTTC.

The chain employs TRBV20-1 and TRBJ2-1; D is perhaps TRBD1 or TRBD2 (5 bases each). The V end was cut by 5 bases, the J end by 2 bases, with 13 bases between. The germline gives CDR1 DFQATT, CDR2 SNEGSKA (reference sequence). The CDR3 length is 14 residues. The chain's CDR3 is CSAHYQGPYNEQFF. For the CDR3, the DNA is TGCAGTGCTCATTATCAGGGACCCTACAATGAGCAGTTCTTC.